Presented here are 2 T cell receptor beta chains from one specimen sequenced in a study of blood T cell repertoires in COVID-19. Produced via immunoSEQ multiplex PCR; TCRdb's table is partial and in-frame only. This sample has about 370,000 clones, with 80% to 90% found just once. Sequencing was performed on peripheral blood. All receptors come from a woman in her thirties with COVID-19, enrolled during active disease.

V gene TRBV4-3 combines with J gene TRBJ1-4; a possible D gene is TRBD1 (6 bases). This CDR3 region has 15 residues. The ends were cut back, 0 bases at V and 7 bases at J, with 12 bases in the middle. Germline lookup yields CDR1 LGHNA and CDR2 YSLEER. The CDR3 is CASSQDRTASEKLFF. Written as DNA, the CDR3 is TGCGCCAGCAGCCAAGACAGGACAGCCTCTGAAAAACTGTTTTTT.

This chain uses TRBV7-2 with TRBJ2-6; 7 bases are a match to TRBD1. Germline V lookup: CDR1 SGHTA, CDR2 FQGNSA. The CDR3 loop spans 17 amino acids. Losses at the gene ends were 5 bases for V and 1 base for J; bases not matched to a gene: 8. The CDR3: CASSQWTGSSGANVLTF. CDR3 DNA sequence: TGTGCCAGCAGCCAGTGGACAGGCAGTTCTGGGGCCAACGTCCTGACTTTC.